One sample yielded the 6 T cell receptor beta chains listed below, sequenced in a study of CD8+CD57+ T cells in acquired aplastic anemia. Profiling that covered TCR beta VDJ and CDR3 relied on genomic DNA as its template. TCRdb re-called the reads through MiXCR, storing one row per CDR3 protein. The sample shows under 75,000 distinct CDR3 sequences, roughly 50% of them seen only once. Sequencing was carried out using sorted CD4+, CD8+, or CD8+CD57+ T cells (not recorded which) from PBMCs. These receptors were obtained from a human donor in good health, serving as a control.

This chain joins TRBV19 and TRBJ1-1; D is possibly TRBD1 (5 bases). V lost 6 bases, J lost 4 bases, and 15 bases lay in between. Per the germline V gene, CDR1 is LNHDA and CDR2 is SQIVND (reference sequence). The length of the CDR3 is 14 residues. The CDR3 DNA reads as TGTGCCAGTAGGGGACCTCACTTTGGCACTGAAGCTTTCTTT. This encodes CASRGPHFGTEAFF.

This sequence joins TRBV10-3 and TRBJ1-6, with D possibly matching TRBD1 (6 bases). This CDR3 is built from 13 residues. CDR1 is ENHRY and CDR2 is SYGVKD in the germline V gene. V shed 6 bases and J shed 9 bases, with 12 bases lying between them. The CDR3 bases are TGTGCCATCAGGGGGGAAGGGGGTTCACCCCTCCACTTT. Amino acid sequence: CAIRGEGGSPLHF.

CDR3 residues: CASSVSSEAFF. In DNA, the CDR3 is TGTGCCAGCAGTGTGTCCAGTGAAGCTTTCTTT. J is TRBJ1-1 and V is TRBV2; D is unresolved. CDR1 is SNHLY, CDR2 FYNNEI, per germline. The CDR3 totals 11 residues. V was pared by 4 bases and J by 7 bases, with 7 bases between.

This clonotype was detected only once. Given the absence of the conserved phenylalanine or tryptophan at the CDR3 end, a read error is likely. The V and J genes are TRBV19 and TRBJ2-7, with 7 positions matching TRBD2. The V gene's germline CDR1 is LNHDA and CDR2 SQIVND (reference sequence). The CDR3 runs to 13 residues. The CDR3 here is CASRTSDSYVQYS. In DNA form, the CDR3 reads TGTGCCAGTAGAACTAGCGACTCCTACGTGCAGTACTCC.

This clonotype was found many times. The CDR3 spells CASSLDWDGYGYTF. As DNA, the CDR3 is TGCGCCAGCAGCTTGGATTGGGACGGGTATGGCTACACCTTC. V is TRBV5-1 and J is TRBJ1-2, with a weak D call TRBD1 (5 bases). The CDR3 sequence is 14 residues long. The V end was cut by 0 bases, the J end by 5 bases, with 11 bases between. Germline lookup yields CDR1 SGHRS and CDR2 YFSETQ.

This clonotype was found a few times. The V gene is TRBV10-3, the J gene TRBJ1-6; 8 bases are shared with TRBD1. Germline V gene sequence: CDR1 ENHRY, CDR2 SYGVKD. The CDR3 runs 13 residues. V lost 6 bases, J lost 5 bases, and 0 bases stayed unmatched. The CDR3 region has the DNA TGTGCCATCAGGGGACAGGATAATTCACCCCTCCACTTT. The encoded protein is CAIRGQDNSPLHF.